The 31 T cell receptor beta chains below come from one sample, sequenced in a study of T-cell memory formation after mild COVID-19. MiXCR, run by TCRdb on the 5' RACE reads, gives a single entry per CDR3 protein. The repertoire holds about 560,000 distinct CDR3 sequences, with about a fifth as singletons. The specimen was PBMCs or a T cell subset sorted from them (not recorded which). These receptors all come from an adult woman who had mild COVID-19 (a few samples of this study predate the infection). Cell type and time point are not known.

This clonotype was seen only a few times. The rearrangement joins TRBV19 to TRBJ2-3, with D tentatively TRBD1 (5 bases). Germline assignment: CDR1 LNHDA and CDR2 SQIVND (reference sequence). Deletions cut 9 bases from V and 2 bases from J, with 15 bases between. The CDR3 consists of 14 residues. CDR3 DNA: TGTGCCAGCAACGGTGGGGCTACCACAGATACGCAGTATTTT. It encodes CASNGGATTDTQYF.

The rearrangement joins TRBV9 to TRBJ2-1; 9 positions match TRBD2. Germline V gives CDR1 SGDLS, CDR2 YYNGEE. V lost 3 bases, J lost 4 bases, and 5 bases stayed unmatched. The CDR3 runs 15 residues. The CDR3 region has the DNA TGTGCCAGCAGCGCTATAGCGGGGGTATACAATGAGCAGTTCTTC. This gives the protein CASSAIAGVYNEQFF.

This clonotype appeared a few times. V is TRBV6-6 and J is TRBJ1-1; 9 nucleotides match TRBD1. The CDR3 has 15 residues. V lost 6 bases, J lost 3 bases, and 8 bases stayed unmatched. Germline V gene lookup returns CDR1 MNHNY and CDR2 SVGAGI (reference sequence). CDR3 amino acids: CASSPTGGRYTEAFF. The CDR3 DNA is TGTGCCAGCAGCCCTACAGGGGGCCGGTACACTGAAGCTTTCTTT.

This clonotype occurred many times. The genes are TRBV24-1 and TRBJ2-3; weak D call: TRBD2 (5 bases). The CDR3 loop spans 13 amino acids. The V gene lost 6 bases and the J gene lost 5 bases, with 11 bases spanning the gap. From germline, CDR1 is KGHDR and CDR2 SFDVKD. In DNA form, the CDR3 reads TGTGCCACCAGTAACAGCGGAGGAGATACGCAGTATTTT. It encodes CATSNSGGDTQYF.

This chain connects TRBV29-1 to TRBJ1-5; D possibly corresponds to TRBD1 (5 bases). The CDR3 has 13 amino acids. V shed 7 bases and J shed 4 bases, with 14 bases lying between them. The V gene's germline CDR1 is SQVTM and CDR2 ANQGSEA. The CDR3 region has the DNA TGCAGCGCCCGAGGGGACGGGAATCAGCCCCAGCATTTT. It codes for CSARGDGNQPQHF.

The J gene is TRBJ1-2, the V gene TRBV5-1; weak D call: TRBD1 (5 bases). V dropped 0 bases and J dropped 4 bases, with 16 bases sitting between them. Germline CDR1 is SGHRS and CDR2 is YFSETQ. The CDR3 totals 16 residues. CDR3 sequence: CASSLAPSGGTYGYTF. As DNA, the CDR3 is TGCGCCAGCAGCTTGGCCCCCAGCGGGGGAACCTATGGCTACACCTTC.

The chain links TRBV4-1 to TRBJ2-1; D unclear. This CDR3 has 13 residues. Looked up from germline, CDR1 is MGHRA and CDR2 is YSYEKL. Trimming stripped 1 base from V and 9 bases from J, with 10 bases between. The CDR3 DNA sequence: TGCGCCAGCAGCCAAGCGGGTATTCGTGAGCAGTTCTTC. Amino acids: CASSQAGIREQFF.

In DNA, the CDR3 is TGCAGCGTTGAATTGAATGAGCAGTTCTTC. It encodes CSVELNEQFF. This chain uses TRBV29-1 with TRBJ2-1; D is undetermined. CDR1 SQVTM and CDR2 ANQGSEA come from the germline V gene. V lost 2 bases, J lost 7 bases, and 3 bases lay in between. This CDR3 is 10 amino acids long.

This clonotype was observed many times. The J gene is TRBJ2-1, the V gene TRBV5-1, with 10 nucleotides matching TRBD2. Losses at the gene ends were 4 bases for V and 7 bases for J; bases not matched to a gene: 5. The germline V gene encodes CDR1 SGHRS and CDR2 YFSETQ. The CDR3 length is 14 residues. The CDR3 DNA reads TGCGCCAGCAGCAGCGCTAGCGGGAGTAATGAGCAGTTCTTC. It codes for CASSSASGSNEQFF.

This clonotype was seen more than once but under ten times. V gene TRBV11-2 combines with J gene TRBJ1-2, with no clear D. The CDR3 has 12 amino acids. From germline, CDR1 is SGHAT and CDR2 FQNNGV. The V gene lost 4 bases and the J gene lost 4 bases, with 7 bases spanning the gap. The CDR3 DNA is TGTGCCAGCAGCTGGGAGTCCTATGGCTACACCTTC. It specifies CASSWESYGYTF.

This rearrangement joins TRBV12-3 or TRBV12-4 to TRBJ1-1; tentative D call: TRBD1 (5 bases). The CDR3 length is 14 residues. V gave up 0 bases and J gave up 7 bases, with 12 bases separating them. The CDR3 is CASSLADSRLEAFF. The DNA of the CDR3 is TGTGCCAGCAGTTTAGCCGACAGTCGTCTTGAAGCTTTCTTT.

There are a few counts of this clonotype. The gene calls are TRBV7-2 and TRBJ2-1, with TRBD2 matching over 14 bases. The CDR3 spans 16 residues. V was clipped by 2 bases and J by 6 bases; unmatched bases: 3. Looked up from germline, CDR1 is SGHTA and CDR2 is FQGNSA. In nucleotides, the CDR3 is TGTGCCAGCAGCTTACCCGGACTAGCGGGAGGCAATGAGCAGTTCTTC. Translation: CASSLPGLAGGNEQFF.

The rearrangement uses TRBV20-1 and TRBJ2-7; D assignment may be TRBD1 or TRBD2 (5 bases each). Germline V CDR1 and CDR2: DFQATT, SNEGSKA (reference sequence). This CDR3 region has 14 residues. Between the trimmed V and J ends, which lost 1 base and 1 base, there was a span of 11 bases. The CDR3 DNA reads as TGCAGTGCTAGAGGGGGGTCGGGTTCCTACGAGCAGTACTTC. The encoded protein is CSARGGSGSYEQYF.

This clonotype was counted only a few times. The CDR3 sequence is CASSQGAVAETQYF. CDR3 bases: TGTGCCAGCAGCCAAGGAGCAGTGGCGGAGACCCAGTACTTC. The V call is TRBV3-1, the J call TRBJ2-5; D remains ambiguous. V lost 1 base and J lost 5, with 11 bases in between. Germline V gene data show CDR1 as LGHDT and CDR2 as YNNKEL (reference sequence). The CDR3 is made up of 14 amino acids.

This clonotype came up a few times. The chain joins TRBV5-1 to TRBJ1-5; D possibly corresponds to TRBD1 (6 bases). The CDR3 extends over 14 amino acids. The V gene's germline CDR1 is SGHRS and CDR2 YFSETQ. Between the trimmed V and J ends, which lost 0 bases and 5 bases, there was a span of 9 bases. The CDR3 protein is CASSLGGPHQPQHF. The CDR3 DNA reads as TGCGCCAGCAGCTTGGGGGGGCCCCATCAGCCCCAGCATTTT. Full variable domain (outside the CDR3, taken from reference TRBV5-1 and TRBJ1-5): KAGVTQTPRYLIKTRGQQVTLSCSPISGHRSVSWYQQTPGQGLQFLFEYFSETQRNKGNFPGRFSGRQFSNSRSEMNVSTLELGDSALYLCASSLGGPHQPQHFGDGTRLSIL.

V and J are TRBV10-3 and TRBJ2-7; D is possibly TRBD1 (6 bases). The germline CDR1 and CDR2 sequences are ENHRY and SYGVKD. The CDR3 runs 13 residues. The V end lost 4 bases, the J end lost 1 base, and 8 bases lay between the germline ends. For the CDR3, the DNA is TGTGCCATCAGTGCAGGGGCGTCCTACGAGCAGTACTTC. It specifies CAISAGASYEQYF.

This clonotype turned up a few times. Germline is not matched at one junction end, which may reflect a read error. This chain uses TRBV7-7 with TRBJ2-7; D might be TRBD1 (6 bases). This CDR3 region has 15 residues. From germline, CDR1 is SSHAT and CDR2 FNYEAQ (reference sequence). CDR3 nucleotide sequence: TGTGCTAGCAGCTTATTAACAGGGCCAAACTACGAGCAGTACTTC. It specifies CASSLLTGPNYEQYF. Full variable domain (missing parts from reference TRBV7-7 and TRBJ2-7): GAGVSQSPRYKVTKRGQDVTLRCDPISSHATLYWYQQALGQGPEFLTYFNYEAQPDKSGLPSDRFSAERPEGSISTLTIQRTEQRDSAMYRCASSLLTGPNYEQYFGPGTRLTVT.

The chain uses TRBV9 and TRBJ2-3; D is unclear. Germline CDR1 SGDLS, CDR2 YYNGEE. The V end lost 2 bases, the J end lost 5 bases, and 9 bases lay between the germline ends. This CDR3 is 13 amino acids long. The CDR3 DNA follows: TGTGCCAGCAGCGTTAGGCCCCGAGATACGCAGTATTTT. Translated, it gives CASSVRPRDTQYF.

The chain uses TRBV7-3 and TRBJ2-3; the match to TRBD1 covers 9 bases. The CDR3 is 14 residues long. Trimming at V came to 5 bases and at J to 6 bases, leaving 6 bases not matched to a gene. CDR1 is SGHTA, CDR2 FQGTGA, per germline. The CDR3 coding sequence is TGTGCCAGCAGCCAGGGACAGGGAGTGGATACGCAGTATTTT. It translates to CASSQGQGVDTQYF.

The chain employs TRBV5-1 and TRBJ2-5; D tentatively fits TRBD1 or TRBD2 (5 bases each). Germline assignment: CDR1 SGHRS and CDR2 YFSETQ. The CDR3 is made up of 16 amino acids. The germline V and J ends were trimmed by 2 bases and 5 bases, with 19 bases remaining between them. The CDR3 loop reads CASSLSHQGAEETQYF. CDR3 sequence (DNA): TGCGCCAGCAGCTTATCCCACCAGGGAGCAGAGGAGACCCAGTACTTC.

The chain combines TRBV5-1 with TRBJ2-2; perhaps D is TRBD1 or TRBD2 (5 bases each). There are 15 residues in the CDR3. Germline loops: CDR1 SGHRS, CDR2 YFSETQ. Trimming shortened V by 6 bases and J by 2 bases, and 14 bases separated the two germline ends. CDR3 DNA sequence: TGCGCCAGCACTCGTGGGGGAGTCAACACCGGGGAGCTGTTTTTT. This gives the protein CASTRGGVNTGELFF. Complete variable domain (other parts from reference TRBV5-1 and TRBJ2-2): KAGVTQTPRYLIKTRGQQVTLSCSPISGHRSVSWYQQTPGQGLQFLFEYFSETQRNKGNFPGRFSGRQFSNSRSEMNVSTLELGDSALYLCASTRGGVNTGELFFGEGSRLTVL.

In its sample, this clonotype was seen a few times. This chain links TRBV6-6 with TRBJ1-2; D is ambiguous. Per germline, CDR1 MNHNY and CDR2 SVGAGI (reference sequence). With 5 bases removed from V and 5 bases from J, the gap between germline ends came to 9 bases. This CDR3 has 12 residues. CDR3 in amino acids: CASSPVGYGYTF. As DNA, the CDR3 is TGTGCCAGCAGTCCTGTAGGTTATGGCTACACCTTC.

The chain links TRBV9 to TRBJ2-2; no firm D call. V lost 0 bases and J lost 7, with 16 bases in between. CDR3 length: 16 amino acids. CDR1 and CDR2 (germline): SGDLS, YYNGEE. CDR3 nucleotides: TGTGCCAGCAGCGTAGGATCTAGAGTAAACTTCGGGGAGCTGTTTTTT. This encodes CASSVGSRVNFGELFF.

The chain recombines TRBV7-8 with TRBJ2-7; 11 bases are a match to TRBD1. Trimming removed 4 bases from V and 4 bases from J; junction bases left unmatched: 9. The CDR3 has 16 amino acids. Germline CDR1 is SGHVS and CDR2 is FQNEAQ. The CDR3 region has the DNA TGTGCCAGCAGCTCCAAACCGGGACAGGGGGAGTACGAGCAGTACTTC. Protein: CASSSKPGQGEYEQYF.

This clonotype showed up just a few times. J is TRBJ2-5 and V is TRBV5-6; 7 bases line up with TRBD2. The CDR3 has 15 residues. V lost 4 bases to trimming and J lost 6 bases; unmatched junction nucleotides: 12. Germline assignment: CDR1 SGHDT and CDR2 YYEEEE. The CDR3 sequence is CASSLKRGLGQTQYF. The CDR3 DNA is TGTGCCAGCAGCCTTAAGCGGGGTCTAGGCCAGACCCAGTACTTC.

The rearrangement uses TRBV7-3 and TRBJ2-1, with D possibly being TRBD1 or TRBD2 (5 bases each). Germline V CDR1 and CDR2: SGHTA, FQGTGA. V was cut by 5 bases and J by 2 bases, with 16 bases left in between. The CDR3 sequence is 16 residues long. The CDR3 nucleotides are TGTGCCAGCAGCCCAGGGAGACGGGCCGCCTACAATGAGCAGTTCTTC. This codes for CASSPGRRAAYNEQFF. Full variable domain (outside the CDR3, taken from reference TRBV7-3 and TRBJ2-1): GAGVSQTPSNKVTEKGKYVELRCDPISGHTALYWYRQSLGQGPEFLIYFQGTGAADDSGLPNDRFFAVRPEGSVSTLKIQRTERGDSAVYLCASSPGRRAAYNEQFFGPGTRLTVL.

This clonotype appeared a few times. The gene calls are TRBV12-3 or TRBV12-4 and TRBJ1-1; 9 positions match TRBD1. Trimming at V came to 3 bases and at J to 11 bases, leaving 10 bases not matched to a gene. The CDR3 is 14 amino acids. The CDR3 reads CASSFRDRVFAAFF. The CDR3 nucleotides read TGTGCCAGCAGTTTCCGGGACAGGGTCTTTGCGGCTTTCTTT.

CDR3 nucleotide sequence: TGCGCCAGCAGCTTTGACGGAGGGCCGTTCCGGTACGAGCAGTACTTC. Translating it yields CASSFDGGPFRYEQYF. The chain carries TRBV5-1 and TRBJ2-7; D possibly corresponds to TRBD2 (6 bases). The CDR3 length is 16 residues. Germline lookup yields CDR1 SGHRS and CDR2 YFSETQ. V lost 2 bases and J lost 4, with 19 bases in between. Variable domain in full (rest from reference TRBV5-1 and TRBJ2-7): KAGVTQTPRYLIKTRGQQVTLSCSPISGHRSVSWYQQTPGQGLQFLFEYFSETQRNKGNFPGRFSGRQFSNSRSEMNVSTLELGDSALYLCASSFDGGPFRYEQYFGPGTRLTVT.

The sample holds a few counts of this clonotype. V and J are TRBV12-3 or TRBV12-4 and TRBJ1-1; 11 bases are shared with TRBD1. With V trimmed by 5 bases and J by 0 bases, 5 bases remained unmatched. CDR3 length equals 16 residues. CDR3: CASSPGTGGVNTEAFF. The DNA of the CDR3 is TGTGCCAGCAGTCCCGGGACAGGGGGGGTGAACACTGAAGCTTTCTTT.

In its sample, this clonotype was seen a few times. The J gene is TRBJ2-1, the V gene TRBV28; D is perhaps TRBD2 (6 bases). Germline values: CDR1 MDHEN, CDR2 SYDVKM. The CDR3 runs 16 residues. Trimming stripped 5 bases from V and 5 bases from J, with 19 bases between. In DNA form, the CDR3 reads TGTGCCAGCAGTCGGTACGGACTACTTCCGAACAATGAGCAGTTCTTC. The encoded protein is CASSRYGLLPNNEQFF.

V usage is TRBV5-1 and J usage is TRBJ2-7; D unclear. Per germline, CDR1 SGHRS and CDR2 YFSETQ. Trimming took off 2 bases at V and 2 bases at J, with 11 bases between the two ends. This CDR3 comprises 14 residues. CDR3 protein: CASSFGPSPYEQYF. CDR3 bases: TGCGCCAGCAGCTTTGGACCGTCACCCTACGAGCAGTACTTC.